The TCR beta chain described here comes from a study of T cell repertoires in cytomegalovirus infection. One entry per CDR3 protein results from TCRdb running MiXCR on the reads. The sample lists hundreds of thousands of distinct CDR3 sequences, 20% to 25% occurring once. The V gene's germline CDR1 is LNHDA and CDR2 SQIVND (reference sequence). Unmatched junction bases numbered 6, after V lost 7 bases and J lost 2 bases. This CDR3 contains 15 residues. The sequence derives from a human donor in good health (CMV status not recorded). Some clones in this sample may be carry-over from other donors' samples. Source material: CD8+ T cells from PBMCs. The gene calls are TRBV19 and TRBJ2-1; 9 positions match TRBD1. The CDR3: CASTPGQGPYNEQFF. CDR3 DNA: TGTGCCAGTACCCCGGGACAGGGCCCCTACAATGAGCAGTTCTTC.